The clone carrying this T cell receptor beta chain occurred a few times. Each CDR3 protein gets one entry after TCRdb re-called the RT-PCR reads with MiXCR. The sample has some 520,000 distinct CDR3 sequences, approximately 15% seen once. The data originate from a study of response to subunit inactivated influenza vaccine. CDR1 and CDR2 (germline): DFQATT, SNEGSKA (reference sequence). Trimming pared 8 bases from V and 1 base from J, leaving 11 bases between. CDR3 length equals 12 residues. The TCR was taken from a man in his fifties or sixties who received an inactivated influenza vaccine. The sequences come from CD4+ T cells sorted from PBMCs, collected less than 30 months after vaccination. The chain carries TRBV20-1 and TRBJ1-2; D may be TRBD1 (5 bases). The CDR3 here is CSPPGDNYGYTF. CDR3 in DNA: TGCAGTCCCCCGGGGGATAACTATGGCTACACCTTC.